The 16 T cell receptor beta chains reported below all come from one sample, sequenced in a study of blood T cell repertoires in COVID-19. Repertoires were generated with immunoSEQ multiplex PCR, while TCRdb's copy carries only in-frame clones and drops some. The table records nearly 90,000 clones, approximately 88% of them present only once. The sample consisted of peripheral blood. Receptors originate from a man of 80 years or more with acute or convalescent COVID-19.

This chain connects TRBV3-1 (or the pseudogene TRBV3-2) to TRBJ2-7, with 10 positions matching TRBD1. This CDR3 region has 17 residues. V gave up 2 bases and J gave up 3 bases; unmatched junction bases: 10. Looked up from germline, CDR1 is LGHDT and CDR2 is YNNKEL (reference sequence). The CDR3 DNA is TGTGCCAGCAGCCAATCTAAACGGGGACAGGGGCGCTACGAGCAGTACTTC. Its protein is CASSQSKRGQGRYEQYF.

The J gene is TRBJ1-1, the V gene TRBV28; unclear D gene. The CDR3 is 14 amino acids. V lost 6 bases, J lost 5 bases, and 16 bases lay in between. Germline assignment: CDR1 MDHEN and CDR2 SYDVKM. The CDR3 nucleotides read TGTGCCAGCAGGACCCGTGCGGCGGTAACTGAAGCTTTCTTT. This codes for CASRTRAAVTEAFF. Looking up the rest from reference TRBV28 and TRBJ1-1 gives the full variable domain: DVKVTQSSRYLVKRTGEKVFLECVQDMDHENMFWYRQDPGLGLRLIYFSYDVKMKEKGDIPEGYSVSREKKERFSLILESASTNQTSMYLCASRTRAAVTEAFFGQGTRLTVV.

The chain uses TRBV19 and TRBJ1-5, with 7 positions matching TRBD1. Germline V gives CDR1 LNHDA, CDR2 SQIVND (reference sequence). The CDR3 sequence is 16 residues long. V lost 5 bases to trimming and J lost 2 bases; unmatched junction nucleotides: 9. CDR3 residues: CASSVLQGNGNQPQHF. The CDR3 region has the DNA TGTGCCAGTAGTGTTCTACAGGGGAACGGCAATCAGCCCCAGCATTTT.

The V call is TRBV11-1, the J call TRBJ2-7, with TRBD1 identical over 9 bases. J gave up 4 bases and V 1 base, and 8 bases lay outside the gene matches. The CDR3 is 16 residues long. The germline CDR1 and CDR2 sequences are SGHAT and FQDESV (reference sequence). For the CDR3, the DNA is TGTGCCAGCAGCTTAGGAAGGACAGGGGTCTTTTACGAGCAGTACTTC. Translated, it gives CASSLGRTGVFYEQYF.

This clone was picked up one time. This chain uses TRBV5-1 with TRBJ1-2, with D tentatively TRBD1 (5 bases). From germline, CDR1 is SGHRS and CDR2 YFSETQ. Trimming removed 7 bases from V and 3 bases from J, with 16 bases in between. The CDR3 extends over 14 amino acids. Here the CDR3 reads CASGPGRDHYGYTF. CDR3 coding DNA: TGCGCCAGCGGCCCTGGGAGGGACCACTATGGCTACACCTTC. The entire variable domain, with the rest obtained from reference TRBV5-1 and TRBJ1-2, is as follows: KAGVTQTPRYLIKTRGQQVTLSCSPISGHRSVSWYQQTPGQGLQFLFEYFSETQRNKGNFPGRFSGRQFSNSRSEMNVSTLELGDSALYLCASGPGRDHYGYTFGSGTRLTVV.

Written as DNA, the CDR3 is TGTGCCAGCAGTCCTAATTTAGCGCTGCCCCAGCATTTT. It is translated as CASSPNLALPQHF. The chain is built from TRBV28 and TRBJ1-5; no reliable D call. The V end lost 5 bases, the J end lost 9 bases, and 14 bases lay between the germline ends. From germline, CDR1 is MDHEN and CDR2 SYDVKM. The CDR3 is 13 residues long.

V gene TRBV7-9 combines with J gene TRBJ2-3; 7 bases fit TRBD2. Per germline, CDR1 SEHNR and CDR2 FQNEAQ (reference sequence). The CDR3 contains 16 residues. Trimming at V came to 5 bases and at J to 0 bases, leaving 8 bases not matched to a gene. CDR3: CASSPWGGGSTDTQYF. CDR3 in DNA: TGTGCCAGCAGCCCCTGGGGGGGTGGGAGCACAGATACGCAGTATTTT.

This clone has just a few counts. In the same sample, other DNA sequences code for this CDR3. The V call is TRBV7-2, the J call TRBJ2-7, with 8 bases that match TRBD2. The CDR3 is 16 amino acids. Germline V gene sequence: CDR1 SGHTA, CDR2 FQGNSA. J lost 0 bases, V lost 0 bases, and 4 bases had no gene match. The CDR3 DNA is TGTGCCAGCAGCTTAGCTGGCGGGAGGAGCTCCTACGAGCAGTACTTC. Its protein product is CASSLAGGRSSYEQYF.

The chain has TRBV7-2 and TRBJ2-7; D might be TRBD2 (6 bases). From germline, CDR1 is SGHTA and CDR2 FQGNSA. V gave up 5 bases and J gave up 2 bases, with 22 bases separating them. The CDR3 covers 17 residues. CDR3 residues: CASSPEPAAGVTYEQYF. DNA of the CDR3: TGTGCCAGCAGCCCCGAGCCCGCAGCGGGTGTTACCTACGAGCAGTACTTC.

The CDR3 spells CASSFSTGRHEQFF. CDR3 nucleotide sequence: TGTGCCAGCAGCTTTTCGACAGGGAGGCATGAGCAGTTCTTC. The chain employs TRBV11-3 and TRBJ2-1, with D tentatively TRBD1 (7 bases). The V gene lost 3 bases and the J gene lost 8 bases, with 14 bases spanning the gap. This CDR3 has 14 residues. Germline V gene data show CDR1 as SGHNT and CDR2 as YENEEA.

This clone was detected once. The chain uses TRBV19 and TRBJ1-1; 8 bases agree with TRBD1. Looked up from germline, CDR1 is LNHDA and CDR2 is SQIVND (reference sequence). With V trimmed by 5 bases and J by 3 bases, 17 bases remained unmatched. This CDR3 is 18 amino acids long. The CDR3 spells CASSSGGRGHFGYTEAFF. The DNA of the CDR3 is TGTGCCAGTAGTTCAGGGGGCAGGGGGCATTTTGGGTACACTGAAGCTTTCTTT.

The chain uses TRBV18 and TRBJ1-2; 7 bases line up with TRBD1. V was clipped by 2 bases and J by 6 bases; unmatched bases: 3. The germline CDR1 and CDR2 sequences are KGHSH and LQKENI. CDR3 size: 13 residues. CDR3 nucleotide sequence: TGTGCCAGCTCACCATTCAGGGGGAATGGCTACACCTTC. This gives the protein CASSPFRGNGYTF. Complete variable domain (other parts from reference TRBV18 and TRBJ1-2): NAGVMQNPRHLVRRRGQEARLRCSPMKGHSHVYWYRQLPEEGLKFMVYLQKENIIDESGMPKERFSAEFPKEGPSILRIQQVVRGDSAAYFCASSPFRGNGYTFGSGTRLTVV.

Only a few counts were recorded for this clone. The chain uses TRBV5-1 and TRBJ2-7, with 8 positions matching TRBD1. The V and J ends lost 0 bases and 5 bases, in that order; junction bases with no gene match: 7. The CDR3 runs 15 residues. CDR1 is SGHRS, CDR2 YFSETQ, per germline. The CDR3 coding sequence is TGCGCCAGCAGCTTGGGGTCAGGGGGCGTCAACGAGCAGTACTTC. Translating gives CASSLGSGGVNEQYF.

The chain recombines TRBV18 with TRBJ2-1, with TRBD2 identical over 8 bases. The CDR3 totals 15 residues. The germline CDR1 and CDR2 sequences are KGHSH and LQKENI. Trimming at V came to 0 bases and at J to 8 bases, leaving 6 bases not matched to a gene. The CDR3 region has the DNA TGTGCCAGCTCACCACCAAGCGGGAGAAAAGATGAGCAGTTCTTC. This encodes CASSPPSGRKDEQFF. Combining the CDR3 with reference TRBV18 and TRBJ2-1 gives the whole variable domain NAGVMQNPRHLVRRRGQEARLRCSPMKGHSHVYWYRQLPEEGLKFMVYLQKENIIDESGMPKERFSAEFPKEGPSILRIQQVVRGDSAAYFCASSPPSGRKDEQFFGPGTRLTVL.

The chain is built from TRBV6-5 and TRBJ2-3; 8 bases match TRBD2. Germline CDR1 MNHEY, CDR2 SVGAGI. After removal of 10 bases from V and 4 bases from J, the junction contained 10 bases not matched to a gene. The CDR3 is 14 amino acids. The CDR3 DNA sequence: TGTGCCACTGCGGGACTAGGGGGTGCAGATACGCAGTATTTT. Amino acid sequence: CATAGLGGADTQYF.

This chain joins TRBV10-3 and TRBJ1-2; the match to TRBD1 covers 7 bases. Trimming took 2 bases from V and 7 from J; bases not matched to a gene: 13. The CDR3 spans 16 residues. Looked up from germline, CDR1 is ENHRY and CDR2 is SYGVKD. CDR3: CAISEGNRGSSVGYTF. In nucleotides, the CDR3 is TGTGCCATCAGTGAGGGAAACAGGGGATCCTCAGTTGGCTACACCTTC.